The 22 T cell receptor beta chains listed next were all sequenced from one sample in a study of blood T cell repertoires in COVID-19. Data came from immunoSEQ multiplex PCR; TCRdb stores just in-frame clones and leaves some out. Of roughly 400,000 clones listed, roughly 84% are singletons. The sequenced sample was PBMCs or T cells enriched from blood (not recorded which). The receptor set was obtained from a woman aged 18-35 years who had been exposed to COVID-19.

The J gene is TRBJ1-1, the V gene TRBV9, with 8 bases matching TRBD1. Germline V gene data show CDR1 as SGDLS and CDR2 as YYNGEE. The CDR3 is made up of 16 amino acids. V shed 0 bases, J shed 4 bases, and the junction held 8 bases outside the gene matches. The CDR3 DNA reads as TGTGCCAGCAGCGTAGCGGGGACAGGTGGTAGCACTGAAGCTTTCTTT. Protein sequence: CASSVAGTGGSTEAFF.

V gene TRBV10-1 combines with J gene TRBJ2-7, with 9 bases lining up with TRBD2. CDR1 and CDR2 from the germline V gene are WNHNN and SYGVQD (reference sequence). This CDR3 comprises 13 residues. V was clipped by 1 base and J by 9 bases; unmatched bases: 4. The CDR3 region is CASSEWGAGGQYF. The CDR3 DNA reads TGCGCCAGCAGTGAGTGGGGAGCGGGAGGGCAGTACTTC.

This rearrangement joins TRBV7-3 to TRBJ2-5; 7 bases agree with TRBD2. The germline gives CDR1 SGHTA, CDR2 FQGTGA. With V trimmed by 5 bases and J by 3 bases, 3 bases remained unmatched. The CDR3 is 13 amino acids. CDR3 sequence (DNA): TGTGCCAGCAGCGCGAGCGGGGAAGAGACCCAGTACTTC. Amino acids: CASSASGEETQYF.

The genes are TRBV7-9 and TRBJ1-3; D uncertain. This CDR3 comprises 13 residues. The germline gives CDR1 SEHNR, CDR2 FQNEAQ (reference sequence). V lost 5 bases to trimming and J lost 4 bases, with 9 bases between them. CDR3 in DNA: TGTGCCAGCAGCCCAGGTGGGGGAAACACCATATATTTT. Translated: CASSPGGGNTIYF.

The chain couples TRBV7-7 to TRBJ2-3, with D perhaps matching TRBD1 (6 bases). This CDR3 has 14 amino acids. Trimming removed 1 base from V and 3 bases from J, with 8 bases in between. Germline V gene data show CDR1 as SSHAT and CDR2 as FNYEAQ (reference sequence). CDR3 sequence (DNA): TGTGCCAGCAGCTTAGGACAGGCGACAGATACGCAGTATTTT. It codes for CASSLGQATDTQYF.

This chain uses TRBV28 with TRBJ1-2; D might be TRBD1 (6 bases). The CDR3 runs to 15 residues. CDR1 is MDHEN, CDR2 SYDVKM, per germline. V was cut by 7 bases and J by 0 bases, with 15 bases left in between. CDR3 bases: TGTGCCAGCACGGTGACAGGCAGAGCTAACTATGGCTACACCTTC. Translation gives CASTVTGRANYGYTF.

CDR3 bases: TGTGCCAGCAGCCCCTCGACAGGGGTAACTGGAAACACCATATATTTT. This codes for CASSPSTGVTGNTIYF. The chain links TRBV7-8 to TRBJ1-3; 8 positions agree with TRBD1. The J segment lost 2 bases and the V segment lost 5 bases, leaving 8 bases of the junction unmatched. Germline V gives CDR1 SGHVS, CDR2 FQNEAQ. CDR3 length: 16 amino acids.

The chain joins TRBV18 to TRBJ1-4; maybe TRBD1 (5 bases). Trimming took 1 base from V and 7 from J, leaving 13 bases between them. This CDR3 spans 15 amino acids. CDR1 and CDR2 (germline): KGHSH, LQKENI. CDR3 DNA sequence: TGTGCCAGCTCACCACGAGCAGGGTCGGGTGAAAAACTGTTTTTT. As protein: CASSPRAGSGEKLFF.

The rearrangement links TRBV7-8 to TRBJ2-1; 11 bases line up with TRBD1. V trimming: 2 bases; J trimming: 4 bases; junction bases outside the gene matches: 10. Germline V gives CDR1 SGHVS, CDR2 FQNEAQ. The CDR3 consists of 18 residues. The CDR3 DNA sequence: TGTGCCAGCAGCTTATTGCGAGGGACAGGGGGGGTGTACAATGAGCAGTTCTTC. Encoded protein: CASSLLRGTGGVYNEQFF.

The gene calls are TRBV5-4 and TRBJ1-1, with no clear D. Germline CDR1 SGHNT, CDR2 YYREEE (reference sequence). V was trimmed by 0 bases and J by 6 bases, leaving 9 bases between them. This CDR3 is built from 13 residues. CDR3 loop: CASSLVSESEAFF. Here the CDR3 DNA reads TGTGCCAGCAGCTTGGTGTCAGAATCTGAAGCTTTCTTT.

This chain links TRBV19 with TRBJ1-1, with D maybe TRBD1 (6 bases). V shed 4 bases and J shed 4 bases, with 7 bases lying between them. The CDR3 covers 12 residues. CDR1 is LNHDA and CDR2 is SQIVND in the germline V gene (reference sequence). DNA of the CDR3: TGTGCCAGTAGTACAGGGGTCACTGAAGCTTTCTTT. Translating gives CASSTGVTEAFF. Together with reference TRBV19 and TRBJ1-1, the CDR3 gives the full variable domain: DGGITQSPKYLFRKEGQNVTLSCEQNLNHDAMYWYRQDPGQGLRLIYYSQIVNDFQKGDIAEGYSVSREKKESFPLTVTSAQKNPTAFYLCASSTGVTEAFFGQGTRLTVV.

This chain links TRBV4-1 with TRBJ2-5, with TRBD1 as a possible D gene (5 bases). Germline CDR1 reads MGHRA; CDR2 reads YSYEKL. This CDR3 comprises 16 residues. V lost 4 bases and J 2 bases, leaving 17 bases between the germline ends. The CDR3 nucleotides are TGCGCCAGCAGCCCGACAGCCCTCGGAGCACAAGAGACCCAGTACTTC. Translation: CASSPTALGAQETQYF.

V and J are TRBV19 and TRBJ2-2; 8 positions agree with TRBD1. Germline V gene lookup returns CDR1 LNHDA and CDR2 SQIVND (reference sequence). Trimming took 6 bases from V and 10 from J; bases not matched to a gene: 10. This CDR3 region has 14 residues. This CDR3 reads CASSRGQGDSELFF. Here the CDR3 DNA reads TGTGCCAGTAGCCGCGGACAGGGCGACTCGGAGCTGTTTTTT.

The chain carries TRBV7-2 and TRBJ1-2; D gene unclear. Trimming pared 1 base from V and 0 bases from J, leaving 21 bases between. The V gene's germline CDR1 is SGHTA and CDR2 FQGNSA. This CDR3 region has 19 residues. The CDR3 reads CASSLGRWPGVQANYGYTF. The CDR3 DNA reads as TGTGCCAGCAGCTTAGGACGGTGGCCAGGCGTCCAAGCTAACTATGGCTACACCTTC.

CDR3 loop: CASSRGTATNEKLFF. DNA of the CDR3: TGTGCCAGCAGTCGCGGGACGGCAACTAATGAAAAACTGTTTTTT. The genes are TRBV7-6 and TRBJ1-4; D is possibly TRBD1 (5 bases). The CDR3 contains 15 residues. V lost 6 bases and J 0 bases, leaving 11 bases between the germline ends. Germline CDR1 SGHVS, CDR2 FNYEAQ.

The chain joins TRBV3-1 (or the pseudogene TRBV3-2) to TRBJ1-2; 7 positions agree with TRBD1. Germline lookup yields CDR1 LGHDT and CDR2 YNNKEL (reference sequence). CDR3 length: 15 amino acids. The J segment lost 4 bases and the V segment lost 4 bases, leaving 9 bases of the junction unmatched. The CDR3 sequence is CASSLHRGAGYGYTF. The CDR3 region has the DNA TGTGCCAGCAGCCTGCACAGGGGCGCTGGCTATGGCTACACCTTC.

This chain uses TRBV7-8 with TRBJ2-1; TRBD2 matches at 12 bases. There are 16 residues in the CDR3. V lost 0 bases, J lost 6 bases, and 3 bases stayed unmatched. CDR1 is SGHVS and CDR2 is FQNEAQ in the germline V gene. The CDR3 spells CASSLALAGGVNEQFF. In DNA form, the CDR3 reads TGTGCCAGCAGCTTAGCTCTAGCGGGGGGGGTCAATGAGCAGTTCTTC. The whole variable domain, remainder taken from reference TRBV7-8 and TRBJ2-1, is GAGVSQSPRYKVAKRGQDVALRCDPISGHVSLFWYQQALGQGPEFLTYFQNEAQLDKSGLPSDRFFAERPEGSVSTLKIQRTQQEDSAVYLCASSLALAGGVNEQFFGPGTRLTVL.

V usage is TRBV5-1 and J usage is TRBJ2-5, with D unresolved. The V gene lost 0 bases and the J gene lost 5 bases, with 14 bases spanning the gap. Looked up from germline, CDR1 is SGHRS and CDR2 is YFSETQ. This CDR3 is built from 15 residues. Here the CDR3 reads CASSLAVSSPETQYF. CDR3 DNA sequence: TGCGCCAGCAGCTTGGCAGTCTCCTCTCCGGAGACCCAGTACTTC.

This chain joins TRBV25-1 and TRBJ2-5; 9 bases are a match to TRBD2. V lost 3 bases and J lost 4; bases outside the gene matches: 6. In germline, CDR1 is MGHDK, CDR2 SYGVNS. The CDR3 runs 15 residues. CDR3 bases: TGTGCCAGCAGTGAGGGGGCTAGCGGGACAGAGACCCAGTACTTC. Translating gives CASSEGASGTETQYF.

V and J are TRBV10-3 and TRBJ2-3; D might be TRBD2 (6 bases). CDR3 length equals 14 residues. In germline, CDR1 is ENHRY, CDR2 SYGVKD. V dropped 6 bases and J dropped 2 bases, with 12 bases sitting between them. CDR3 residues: CAISRLANTDTQYF. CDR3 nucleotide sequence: TGTGCCATCAGCCGCCTAGCGAACACAGATACGCAGTATTTT.

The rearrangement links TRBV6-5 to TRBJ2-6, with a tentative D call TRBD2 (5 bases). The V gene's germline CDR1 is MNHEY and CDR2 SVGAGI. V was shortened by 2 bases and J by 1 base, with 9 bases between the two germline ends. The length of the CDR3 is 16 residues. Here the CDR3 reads CASSYGLLSGANVLTF. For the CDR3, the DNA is TGTGCCAGCAGTTACGGACTTTTGTCTGGGGCCAACGTCCTGACTTTC.

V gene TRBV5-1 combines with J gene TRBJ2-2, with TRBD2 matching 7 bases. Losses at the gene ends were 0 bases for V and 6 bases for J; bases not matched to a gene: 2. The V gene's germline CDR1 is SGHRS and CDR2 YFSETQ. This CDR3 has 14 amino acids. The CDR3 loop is CASSLGLAAGELFF. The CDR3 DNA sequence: TGCGCCAGCAGCTTGGGACTAGCTGCCGGGGAGCTGTTTTTT.